Shown below are 16 T cell receptor beta chains from a single sample sequenced in a study of T-cell reconstitution after alpha-beta-depleted transplantation in children (dated by TCRdb to between 2015 and 2016). Libraries were prepared through PCR. Instrument used: Illumina HiSeq 2500. To normalize quantification of the TCRbeta repertoire, the TCR libraries were built with molecular barcoding that relied on unique molecular identifiers. Starting from the raw public reads, TCRdb applied fastp trimming at Q25, assembled clones with MiXCR and retained in-frame beta chains. CDR3 protein duplicates are merged, each entry listing the most common genes and DNA. For this sample there are a few hundred thousand distinct CDR3 sequences; about a tenth appear just once. The ten largest clones take up under 3% of the sample. Sequencing used PBMCs from the stem cell graft donor, obtained from the stem cell graft. The receptors here all came from a human donor who donated a stem cell graft to a child with acute lymphoblastic leukemia.

Comments on this clonotype: One end of the junction does not line up with germline, which may come from a read error. The chain uses TRBV20-1 and TRBJ1-5; D is undetermined. The CDR3 extends over 16 amino acids. Germline CDR1 reads DFQATT; CDR2 reads SNEGSKA (reference sequence). The CDR3: CCARESARLGNQPQHF. The DNA for the CDR3 is TGCTGTGCTAGAGAGTCCGCCAGGCTCGGCAATCAGCCCCAGCATTTT.

This clonotype was found many times. J is TRBJ2-7 and V is TRBV20-1; 7 bases fit TRBD1. Trimming at V came to 5 bases and at J to 6 bases, leaving 7 bases not matched to a gene. CDR1 and CDR2 (germline): DFQATT, SNEGSKA (reference sequence). CDR3 length: 12 amino acids. As DNA, the CDR3 is TGCAGTGCTTCGACAGGGTTCAGCGAGCAGTACTTC. Protein product: CSASTGFSEQYF.

The chain joins TRBV6-5 to TRBJ1-2, with 9 bases aligning to TRBD1. V shed 8 bases, J shed 7 bases, and the junction held 11 bases outside the gene matches. Germline V gene data show CDR1 as MNHEY and CDR2 as SVGAGI. This CDR3 has 14 residues. CDR3 residues: CASVATGGLGGYTF. Written as DNA, the CDR3 is TGTGCCAGCGTTGCTACAGGGGGCTTGGGTGGCTACACCTTC.

This clonotype was counted many times. The V and J genes are TRBV12-3 or TRBV12-4 and TRBJ2-5; 7 nucleotides line up with TRBD2. The CDR3 is made up of 15 amino acids. J was trimmed by 1 base and V by 3 bases; bases with no gene match: 5. The CDR3 DNA sequence: TGTGCCAGCAGTTTGGTCGGGAGGAGCCAAGAGACCCAGTACTTC. Translating gives CASSLVGRSQETQYF.

The chain carries TRBV19 and TRBJ1-1; D gene uncertain. Germline V gene sequence: CDR1 LNHDA, CDR2 SQIVND (reference sequence). Trimming stripped 4 bases from V and 7 bases from J, with 10 bases between. This CDR3 has 12 residues. The CDR3 coding sequence is TGTGCCAGTAGTAGCCCGTCGAATGAAGCTTTCTTT. Protein: CASSSPSNEAFF.

The table lists this clonotype with many counts. V gene TRBV10-3 combines with J gene TRBJ2-1; TRBD2 matches 10 bases. Germline assignment: CDR1 ENHRY and CDR2 SYGVKD. The V segment lost 2 bases and the J segment 2 bases; nucleotides outside the gene matches: 3. This CDR3 region has 16 residues. The CDR3 here is CAISETGLAPYNEQFF. DNA for the CDR3: TGTGCCATCAGTGAGACGGGACTAGCGCCCTACAATGAGCAGTTCTTC.

V and J are TRBV7-6 and TRBJ2-1; tentative D call: TRBD2 (6 bases). Germline CDR1 SGHVS, CDR2 FNYEAQ. The germline V and J ends were trimmed by 0 bases and 2 bases, with 11 bases remaining between them. The CDR3 covers 16 residues. This CDR3 reads CASSLAGTGTYNEQFF. CDR3 nucleotides: TGTGCCAGCAGCTTAGCGGGGACTGGTACCTACAATGAGCAGTTCTTC.

The chain has TRBV28 and TRBJ1-1, with D possibly matching TRBD1 (5 bases). The CDR3 sequence is 14 residues long. V dropped 7 bases and J dropped 4 bases, with 16 bases sitting between them. Germline CDR1 and CDR2: MDHEN and SYDVKM. CDR3 sequence reads: CASKGRAAVTEAFF. DNA of the CDR3: TGTGCCAGCAAGGGCAGGGCGGCGGTCACTGAAGCTTTCTTT.

This clonotype was counted many times. The V call is TRBV5-6, the J call TRBJ2-1; 9 positions match TRBD2. V was clipped by 2 bases and J by 8 bases; unmatched bases: 8. This CDR3 spans 15 amino acids. CDR1 and CDR2 from the germline V gene are SGHDT and YYEEEE. As DNA, the CDR3 is TGTGCCAGCAGCTTTGGTCTAGCGGGATTGCATGAGCAGTTCTTC. Protein: CASSFGLAGLHEQFF.

This clonotype was seen at least ten times. The chain combines TRBV5-6 with TRBJ1-1, with unresolved D. This CDR3 has 14 amino acids. V was clipped by 6 bases and J by 0 bases, with 12 bases between them. Germline V gene data show CDR1 as SGHDT and CDR2 as YYEEEE. The CDR3 region has the DNA TGTGCCAGCACCGAGGGTGGGGTGAACACTGAAGCTTTCTTT. Protein sequence: CASTEGGVNTEAFF. The variable domain in full, with the rest retrieved from reference TRBV5-6 and TRBJ1-1, is DAGVTQSPTHLIKTRGQQVTLRCSPKSGHDTVSWYQQALGQGPQFIFQYYEEEERQRGNFPDRFSGHQFPNYSSELNVNALLLGDSALYLCASTEGGVNTEAFFGQGTRLTVV.

The gene calls are TRBV27 and TRBJ2-7; D not resolved. Germline lookup yields CDR1 MNHEY and CDR2 SMNVEV (reference sequence). Trimming left V 5 bases short and J 2 bases short, with 10 bases between. The CDR3 contains 13 residues. The CDR3 DNA is TGTGCCAGCAGTGCCCGGGCCGCCTACGAGCAGTACTTC. It yields the protein CASSARAAYEQYF.

V and J are TRBV28 and TRBJ1-4, with 8 bases fitting TRBD1. V was clipped by 5 bases and J by 7 bases; unmatched bases: 21. This CDR3 comprises 19 residues. Germline CDR1 and CDR2: MDHEN and SYDVKM. For the CDR3, the DNA is TGTGCCAGCAGTGACGCCTCGACAGGGGTTTATGGCGTTGGTGAAAAACTGTTTTTT. This sequence encodes CASSDASTGVYGVGEKLFF.

The chain links TRBV2 to TRBJ1-1; TRBD1 matches at 9 bases. The V gene's germline CDR1 is SNHLY and CDR2 FYNNEI. V was clipped by 4 bases and J by 0 bases; unmatched bases: 15. CDR3 length equals 19 residues. In nucleotides, the CDR3 is TGTGCCAGCAGTGCTCCGGGTGGACAGGGGAGAGGGATGAACACTGAAGCTTTCTTT. Translation gives CASSAPGGQGRGMNTEAFF.

This clonotype has just a few counts. The chain employs TRBV5-6 and TRBJ2-1; D tentatively fits TRBD1 or TRBD2 (5 bases each). Trimming stripped 3 bases from V and 2 bases from J, with 12 bases between. This CDR3 comprises 15 residues. Germline CDR1 is SGHDT and CDR2 is YYEEEE. In DNA, the CDR3 is TGTGCCAGCAGCTATGGGACGGCCACCTACAATGAGCAGTTCTTC. Translation gives CASSYGTATYNEQFF.

At least ten counts were recorded for this clonotype. This chain joins TRBV20-1 and TRBJ2-7; 7 bases line up with TRBD2. This CDR3 has 12 amino acids. CDR1 and CDR2 (germline): DFQATT, SNEGSKA (reference sequence). Trimming removed 4 bases from V and 2 bases from J; junction bases left unmatched: 2. For the CDR3, the DNA is TGCAGTGCTAAGCGGGACGCCTACGAGCAGTACTTC. It translates to CSAKRDAYEQYF.

V gene TRBV3-1 combines with J gene TRBJ2-7; 13 nucleotides agree with TRBD2. V lost 4 bases, J lost 8 bases, and 8 bases stayed unmatched. The CDR3 covers 15 residues. The germline gives CDR1 LGHDT, CDR2 YNNKEL (reference sequence). The CDR3 DNA sequence: TGTGCCAGCAGCCTCGGGACTAGCGGGGTGTCGAAGCAGTACTTC. It translates to CASSLGTSGVSKQYF.